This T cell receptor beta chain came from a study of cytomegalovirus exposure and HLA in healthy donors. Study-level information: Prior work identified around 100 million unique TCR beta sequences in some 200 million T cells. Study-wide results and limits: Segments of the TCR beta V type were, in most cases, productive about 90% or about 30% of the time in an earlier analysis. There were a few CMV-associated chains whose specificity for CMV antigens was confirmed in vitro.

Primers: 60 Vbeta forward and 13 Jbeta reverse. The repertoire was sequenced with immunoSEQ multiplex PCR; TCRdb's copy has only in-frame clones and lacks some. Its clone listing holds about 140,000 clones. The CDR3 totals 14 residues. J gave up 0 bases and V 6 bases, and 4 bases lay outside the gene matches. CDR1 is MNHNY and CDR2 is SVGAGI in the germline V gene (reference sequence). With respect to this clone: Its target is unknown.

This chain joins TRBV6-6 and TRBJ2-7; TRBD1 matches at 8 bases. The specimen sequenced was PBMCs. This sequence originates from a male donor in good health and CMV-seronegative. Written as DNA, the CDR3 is TGTGCCAGCAGCCCGGGACAGGCCTCCTACGAGCAGTACTTC. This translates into CASSPGQASYEQYF.